Listed below are T cell receptor beta chains from one sample, sequenced in a study of blood T cell repertoires in COVID-19. The repertoire was sequenced with immunoSEQ multiplex PCR; TCRdb's copy has only in-frame clones and lacks some. The table has some 190,000 clones, about four fifths seen once; the top ten hold about 10%. The source material was peripheral blood. Every receptor here comes from a woman older than 75 with active or convalescent COVID-19. The CDR3 runs from the conserved cysteine through the conserved F or W. Fields, in order: D gene, V gene, J gene, clone size, CDR3 protein, CDR3 DNA. D genes are given only for firm matches. Expanded clones are given a class, and other clones once, few, many or no size at all.

D gene: .; V gene: TRBV19; J gene: TRBJ2-7; clone size: .; CDR3 protein: CASSIAGVSGEQYF; CDR3 DNA: TGTGCCAGTAGTATAGCGGGAGTATCAGGCGAGCAGTACTTC
D gene: TRBD1; V gene: TRBV4-1; J gene: TRBJ2-6; clone size: .; CDR3 protein: CASSQEQGFSSSGANVLTF; CDR3 DNA: TGCGCCAGCAGCCAAGAACAGGGGTTTAGTAGCTCTGGGGCCAACGTCCTGACTTTC
D gene: TRBD1; V gene: TRBV12-5; J gene: TRBJ2-1; clone size: few; CDR3 protein: CASGPSGQGKKFF; CDR3 DNA: TGTGCTAGTGGACCTTCGGGACAGGGTAAGAAGTTCTTC
D gene: .; V gene: TRBV2; J gene: TRBJ2-7; clone size: .; CDR3 protein: CASSDQGAIYEQYF; CDR3 DNA: TGTGCCAGCAGTGACCAAGGGGCGATCTACGAGCAGTACTTC
D gene: .; V gene: TRBV4-1; J gene: TRBJ2-5; clone size: once; CDR3 protein: CASSQESRPLETQYF; CDR3 DNA: TGCGCCAGCAGCCAAGAGTCGAGGCCTTTAGAGACCCAGTACTTC
D gene: .; V gene: TRBV7-3; J gene: TRBJ1-1; clone size: .; CDR3 protein: CASGARANTEAFF; CDR3 DNA: TGTGCCAGCGGCGCCAGGGCGAACACTGAAGCTTTCTTT
D gene: .; V gene: TRBV10-1; J gene: TRBJ2-3; clone size: .; CDR3 protein: CASSESTAPITQYF; CDR3 DNA: TGCGCCAGCAGTGAGTCGACAGCCCCTATAACGCAGTATTTT
D gene: .; V gene: TRBV28; J gene: TRBJ1-2; clone size: few; CDR3 protein: CASSSSRTDITYGYTF; CDR3 DNA: TGTGCCAGCAGTTCCTCACGGACAGATATAACCTATGGCTACACCTTC
D gene: TRBD1; V gene: TRBV28; J gene: TRBJ2-7; clone size: .; CDR3 protein: CASSLWGQGGEQYF; CDR3 DNA: TGTGCCAGCAGTTTATGGGGACAGGGGGGCGAGCAGTACTTC
D gene: .; V gene: TRBV9; J gene: TRBJ1-2; clone size: .; CDR3 protein: CASSVVAGNGYTF; CDR3 DNA: TGTGCCAGCAGCGTAGTGGCAGGCAATGGCTACACCTTC
D gene: .; V gene: TRBV5-4; J gene: TRBJ1-1; clone size: .; CDR3 protein: CASSLELRVNTEAFF; CDR3 DNA: TGTGCCAGCAGCTTGGAGCTCAGGGTAAACACTGAAGCTTTCTTT
D gene: TRBD1; V gene: TRBV6-5; J gene: TRBJ1-1; clone size: .; CDR3 protein: CASSTSTGPTEAFF; CDR3 DNA: TGTGCCAGCAGTACCTCGACAGGGCCCACTGAAGCTTTCTTT
D gene: .; V gene: TRBV3-1/TRBV3-2; J gene: TRBJ2-7; clone size: .; CDR3 protein: CASSPPGVYEQYF; CDR3 DNA: TGTGCCAGCAGCCCCCCCGGGGTCTACGAGCAGTACTTC
D gene: .; V gene: TRBV3-1/TRBV3-2; J gene: TRBJ2-1; clone size: .; CDR3 protein: CASSRTGITYNEQFF; CDR3 DNA: TGTGCCAGCAGCCGAACAGGGATAACCTACAATGAGCAGTTCTTC
D gene: .; V gene: TRBV2; J gene: TRBJ2-1; clone size: .; CDR3 protein: CASSERRDSYNEQFF; CDR3 DNA: TGTGCCAGCAGTGAAAGGCGGGACTCCTACAATGAGCAGTTCTTC
D gene: .; V gene: TRBV5-5; J gene: TRBJ2-7; clone size: few; CDR3 protein: CASSLPGLHEQYF; CDR3 DNA: TGTGCCAGCAGCTTGCCCGGACTCCACGAGCAGTACTTC
D gene: TRBD2; V gene: TRBV7-9; J gene: TRBJ2-4; clone size: .; CDR3 protein: CASSRTSGRENIQYF; CDR3 DNA: TGTGCCAGCAGCAGGACTAGCGGGAGAGAAAACATTCAGTACTTC
D gene: .; V gene: TRBV6-5; J gene: TRBJ2-1; clone size: .; CDR3 protein: CASRETGYDNEQFF; CDR3 DNA: TGTGCCAGCAGGGAGACTGGATATGACAATGAGCAGTTCTTC
D gene: .; V gene: TRBV5-1; J gene: TRBJ1-2; clone size: once; CDR3 protein: CASSLNGRGYGYTF; CDR3 DNA: TGCGCCAGCAGCTTGAACGGACGGGGCTATGGCTACACCTTC
D gene: .; V gene: TRBV10-3; J gene: TRBJ2-7; clone size: many; CDR3 protein: CAIVRGPRSSEQYF; CDR3 DNA: TGTGCCATCGTTAGGGGTCCTCGTTCTTCCGAGCAGTACTTC
D gene: .; V gene: TRBV18; J gene: TRBJ2-6; clone size: .; CDR3 protein: CASSPDTSGANVLTF; CDR3 DNA: TGTGCCAGCTCCCCAGACACCTCTGGGGCCAACGTCCTGACTTTC
D gene: TRBD1; V gene: TRBV11-2; J gene: TRBJ1-5; clone size: once; CDR3 protein: CASSPGTGYQPQHF; CDR3 DNA: TGTGCCAGCAGCCCAGGGACAGGGTATCAGCCCCAGCATTTT
D gene: .; V gene: TRBV5-7; J gene: TRBJ2-1; clone size: few; CDR3 protein: CASSSLGSYNEQFF; CDR3 DNA: TGTGCCAGCAGTAGCCTGGGCTCCTACAATGAGCAGTTCTTC
D gene: TRBD1; V gene: TRBV4-1; J gene: TRBJ1-6; clone size: few; CDR3 protein: CASSQAGQDDSPLHF; CDR3 DNA: TGCGCCAGCAGCCAAGCGGGACAGGACGATTCACCCCTCCACTTT
D gene: .; V gene: TRBV24-1; J gene: TRBJ2-3; clone size: .; CDR3 protein: CATGKDGGDTQYF; CDR3 DNA: TGTGCCACAGGGAAGGACGGGGGAGATACGCAGTATTTT
D gene: TRBD1; V gene: TRBV28; J gene: TRBJ1-5; clone size: .; CDR3 protein: CASSPPPGQVGQPQHF; CDR3 DNA: TGTGCCAGCAGTCCCCCCCCGGGACAGGTAGGTCAGCCCCAGCATTTT
D gene: TRBD1; V gene: TRBV7-2; J gene: TRBJ1-1; clone size: .; CDR3 protein: CASKGQGNTEAFF; CDR3 DNA: TGTGCCAGCAAAGGACAGGGGAACACTGAAGCTTTCTTT
D gene: TRBD2; V gene: TRBV28; J gene: TRBJ2-1; clone size: .; CDR3 protein: CASSTSGRTYNEQFF; CDR3 DNA: TGTGCCAGCAGCACTAGCGGGAGGACCTACAATGAGCAGTTCTTC
D gene: TRBD1; V gene: TRBV5-4; J gene: TRBJ2-7; clone size: .; CDR3 protein: CASSIPGTGNEQYF; CDR3 DNA: TGTGCCAGCAGCATACCCGGGACAGGGAACGAGCAGTACTTC
D gene: .; V gene: TRBV9; J gene: TRBJ1-3; clone size: .; CDR3 protein: CASSVGQNSGNTIYF; CDR3 DNA: TGTGCCAGCAGCGTAGGACAAAACTCTGGAAACACCATATATTTT
D gene: .; V gene: TRBV19; J gene: TRBJ1-5; clone size: .; CDR3 protein: CASSIPAGIGNQPQHF; CDR3 DNA: TGTGCCAGTAGTATCCCGGCAGGGATAGGCAATCAGCCCCAGCATTTT
D gene: .; V gene: TRBV7-7; J gene: TRBJ2-5; clone size: .; CDR3 protein: CASSLATSPEETQYF; CDR3 DNA: TGTGCCAGCAGCTTAGCCACTAGTCCGGAAGAGACCCAGTACTTC
D gene: .; V gene: TRBV30; J gene: TRBJ1-3; clone size: .; CDR3 protein: CAWSVQSGNTIYF; CDR3 DNA: TGTGCCTGGAGTGTCCAGTCAGGAAACACCATATATTTT
D gene: TRBD1; V gene: TRBV19; J gene: TRBJ1-4; clone size: once; CDR3 protein: CASSPRQGAGEKLFF; CDR3 DNA: TGTGCCAGTAGTCCACGACAGGGGGCGGGTGAAAAACTGTTTTTT
D gene: .; V gene: TRBV14; J gene: TRBJ1-6; clone size: .; CDR3 protein: CASSLGSSAPLHF; CDR3 DNA: TGTGCCAGCAGCCTGGGCAGTTCTGCACCCCTCCACTTT
D gene: .; V gene: TRBV7-9; J gene: TRBJ2-1; clone size: once; CDR3 protein: CASSLVRAYYNEQFF; CDR3 DNA: TGTGCCAGCAGCTTAGTGCGGGCCTATTACAATGAGCAGTTCTTC
D gene: .; V gene: TRBV7-8; J gene: TRBJ2-7; clone size: .; CDR3 protein: CASSLALAHYSYEQYF; CDR3 DNA: TGTGCCAGCAGCTTGGCCCTAGCGCATTACTCCTACGAGCAGTACTTC
D gene: TRBD1; V gene: TRBV3-1/TRBV3-2; J gene: TRBJ1-2; clone size: once; CDR3 protein: CASSQAGGAGNYGYTF; CDR3 DNA: TGTGCCAGCAGCCAAGCAGGGGGCGCAGGCAACTATGGCTACACCTTC
D gene: .; V gene: TRBV10-3; J gene: TRBJ1-2; clone size: .; CDR3 protein: CAISEAGYGYTF; CDR3 DNA: TGTGCCATCAGTGAGGCAGGGTATGGCTACACCTTC
D gene: .; V gene: TRBV6-5; J gene: TRBJ2-7; clone size: .; CDR3 protein: CASTRERRGKYF; CDR3 DNA: TGTGCCAGCACCAGGGAACGACGTGGGAAGTACTTC
D gene: TRBD1; V gene: TRBV2; J gene: TRBJ1-6; clone size: .; CDR3 protein: CASKGTVNSPLHF; CDR3 DNA: TGTGCCAGCAAGGGGACAGTTAATTCACCCCTCCACTTT
D gene: TRBD1; V gene: TRBV28; J gene: TRBJ1-1; clone size: .; CDR3 protein: CASSLLQGDTEAFF; CDR3 DNA: TGTGCCAGCAGCCTTTTACAGGGGGACACTGAAGCTTTCTTT
D gene: TRBD2; V gene: TRBV2; J gene: TRBJ2-2; clone size: .; CDR3 protein: CASNLAGGGTNTGELFF; CDR3 DNA: TGTGCCAGCAACCTAGCGGGAGGGGGAACGAACACCGGGGAGCTGTTTTTT
D gene: .; V gene: TRBV18; J gene: TRBJ2-2; clone size: .; CDR3 protein: CASSPLQGNTGELFF; CDR3 DNA: TGTGCCAGCTCACCGCTACAGGGGAACACCGGGGAGCTGTTTTTT
D gene: .; V gene: TRBV5-1; J gene: TRBJ2-1; clone size: .; CDR3 protein: CASSLVGPGVGEQFF; CDR3 DNA: TGCGCCAGCAGCTTGGTAGGACCCGGGGTAGGTGAGCAGTTCTTC
D gene: TRBD1; V gene: TRBV18; J gene: TRBJ2-7; clone size: .; CDR3 protein: CASSQGQVNEQYF; CDR3 DNA: TGTGCCAGCTCACAGGGACAGGTCAACGAGCAGTACTTC
D gene: .; V gene: TRBV27; J gene: TRBJ2-3; clone size: .; CDR3 protein: CASGPEVATDTQYF; CDR3 DNA: TGTGCCAGCGGTCCGGAAGTAGCCACAGATACGCAGTATTTT
D gene: .; V gene: TRBV30; J gene: TRBJ1-1; clone size: few; CDR3 protein: CASQGRAAGEAFF; CDR3 DNA: TGTGCCTCCCAGGGTAGGGCGGCAGGTGAAGCTTTCTTT
D gene: .; V gene: TRBV4-2; J gene: TRBJ1-5; clone size: .; CDR3 protein: CASSPGQGPARPQHF; CDR3 DNA: TGTGCCAGCAGCCCCGGGCAGGGGCCGGCGCGGCCCCAGCATTTT
D gene: TRBD1; V gene: TRBV9; J gene: TRBJ1-1; clone size: .; CDR3 protein: CASSVRDSYMNTEAFF; CDR3 DNA: TGTGCCAGCAGCGTAAGGGACAGCTACATGAACACTGAAGCTTTCTTT
D gene: TRBD1; V gene: TRBV7-2; J gene: TRBJ1-5; clone size: once; CDR3 protein: CASSTRDRGGGNQPQHF; CDR3 DNA: TGTGCCAGCAGCACCCGGGACAGGGGGGGAGGAAATCAGCCCCAGCATTTT